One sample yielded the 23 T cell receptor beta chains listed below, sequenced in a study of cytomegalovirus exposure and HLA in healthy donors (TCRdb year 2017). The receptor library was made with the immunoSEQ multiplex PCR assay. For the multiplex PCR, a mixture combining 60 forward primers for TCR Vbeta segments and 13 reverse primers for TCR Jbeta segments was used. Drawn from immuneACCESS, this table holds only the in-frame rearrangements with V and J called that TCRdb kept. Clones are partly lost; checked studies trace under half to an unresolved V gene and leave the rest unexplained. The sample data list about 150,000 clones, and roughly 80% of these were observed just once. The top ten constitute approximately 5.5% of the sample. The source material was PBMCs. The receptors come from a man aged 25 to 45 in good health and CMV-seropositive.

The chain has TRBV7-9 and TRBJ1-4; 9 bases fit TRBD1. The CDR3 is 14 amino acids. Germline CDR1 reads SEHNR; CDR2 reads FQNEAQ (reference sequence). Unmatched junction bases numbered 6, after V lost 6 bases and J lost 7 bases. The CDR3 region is CASRPGTGSEKLFF. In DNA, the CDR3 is TGTGCCAGCAGGCCCGGGACAGGGAGTGAAAAACTGTTTTTT.

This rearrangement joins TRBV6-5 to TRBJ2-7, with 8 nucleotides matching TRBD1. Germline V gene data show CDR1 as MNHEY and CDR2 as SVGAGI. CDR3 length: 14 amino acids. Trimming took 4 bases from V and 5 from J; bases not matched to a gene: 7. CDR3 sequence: CASSSPDRDNEQYF. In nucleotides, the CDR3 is TGTGCCAGCAGTTCCCCGGACAGGGACAACGAGCAGTACTTC.

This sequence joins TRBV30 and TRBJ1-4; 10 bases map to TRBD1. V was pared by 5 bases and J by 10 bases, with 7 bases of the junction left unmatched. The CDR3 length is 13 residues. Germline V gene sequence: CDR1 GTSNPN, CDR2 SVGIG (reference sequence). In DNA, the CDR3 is TGTGCCTGGGGGGGACAGGGGATCGGAAAACTGTTTTTT. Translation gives CAWGGQGIGKLFF.

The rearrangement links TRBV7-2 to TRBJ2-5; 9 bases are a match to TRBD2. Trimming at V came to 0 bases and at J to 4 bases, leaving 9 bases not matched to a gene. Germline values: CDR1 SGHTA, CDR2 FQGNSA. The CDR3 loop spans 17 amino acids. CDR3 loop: CASSLAGGGRATETQYF. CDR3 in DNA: TGTGCCAGCAGCTTAGCGGGGGGCGGGAGGGCCACAGAGACCCAGTACTTC.

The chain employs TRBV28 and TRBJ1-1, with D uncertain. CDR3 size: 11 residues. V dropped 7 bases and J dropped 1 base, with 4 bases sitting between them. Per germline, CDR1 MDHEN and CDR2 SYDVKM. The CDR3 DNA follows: TGTGCCAGCACTTGGAACACTGAAGCTTTCTTT. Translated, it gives CASTWNTEAFF.

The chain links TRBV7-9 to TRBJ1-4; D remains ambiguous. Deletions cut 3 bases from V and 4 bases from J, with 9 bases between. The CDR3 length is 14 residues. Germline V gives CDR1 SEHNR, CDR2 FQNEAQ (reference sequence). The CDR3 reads CASSFGSYNEKLFF. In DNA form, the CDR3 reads TGTGCCAGCAGCTTCGGGTCTTATAATGAAAAACTGTTTTTT.

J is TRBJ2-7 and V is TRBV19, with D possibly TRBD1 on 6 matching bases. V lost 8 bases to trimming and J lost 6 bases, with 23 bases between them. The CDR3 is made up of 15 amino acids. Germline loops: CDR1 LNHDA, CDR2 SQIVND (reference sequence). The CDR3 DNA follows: TGTGCCAGTGGTCCGGGACAAGATTTAAGGGGCGAGCAGTACTTC. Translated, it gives CASGPGQDLRGEQYF.

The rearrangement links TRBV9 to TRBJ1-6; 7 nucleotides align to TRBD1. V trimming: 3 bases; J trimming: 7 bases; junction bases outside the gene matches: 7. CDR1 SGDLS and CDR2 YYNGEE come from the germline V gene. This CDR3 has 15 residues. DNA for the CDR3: TGTGCCAGCAGCGCAGGGGGGAACTCCAATTCACCCCTCCACTTT. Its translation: CASSAGGNSNSPLHF.

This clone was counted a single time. CDR3 nucleotides: TGTGCCAGCAGCTTAGTCAGTGACAGCCGTTTCCAGACCCAGTACTTC. This gives the protein CASSLVSDSRFQTQYF. V is TRBV7-2 and J is TRBJ2-5; maybe TRBD1 (5 bases). V shed 1 base and J shed 6 bases, with 18 bases lying between them. Germline values: CDR1 SGHTA, CDR2 FQGNSA. The CDR3 spans 16 residues. The variable domain in full, completed from reference TRBV7-2 and TRBJ2-5, reads GAGVSQSPSNKVTEKGKDVELRCDPISGHTALYWYRQSLGQGLEFLIYFQGNSAPDKSGLPSDRFSAERTGGSVSTLTIQRTQQEDSAVYLCASSLVSDSRFQTQYFGPGTRLLVL.

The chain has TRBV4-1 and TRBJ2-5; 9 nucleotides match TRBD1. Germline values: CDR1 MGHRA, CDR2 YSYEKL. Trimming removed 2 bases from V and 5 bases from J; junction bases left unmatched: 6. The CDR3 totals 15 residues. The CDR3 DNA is TGCGCCAGCAGCCAACTGGGGACAGGGAGGGAGACCCAGTACTTC. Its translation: CASSQLGTGRETQYF.

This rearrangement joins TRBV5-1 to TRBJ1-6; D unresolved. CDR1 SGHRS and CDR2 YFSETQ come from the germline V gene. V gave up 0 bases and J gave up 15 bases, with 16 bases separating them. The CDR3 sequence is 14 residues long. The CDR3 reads CASSLDSPGAGLHF. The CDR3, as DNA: TGCGCCAGCAGCTTGGACAGTCCGGGAGCCGGCCTCCACTTT. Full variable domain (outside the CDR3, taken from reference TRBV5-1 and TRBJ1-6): KAGVTQTPRYLIKTRGQQVTLSCSPISGHRSVSWYQQTPGQGLQFLFEYFSETQRNKGNFPGRFSGRQFSNSRSEMNVSTLELGDSALYLCASSLDSPGAGLHFGNGTRLTVT.

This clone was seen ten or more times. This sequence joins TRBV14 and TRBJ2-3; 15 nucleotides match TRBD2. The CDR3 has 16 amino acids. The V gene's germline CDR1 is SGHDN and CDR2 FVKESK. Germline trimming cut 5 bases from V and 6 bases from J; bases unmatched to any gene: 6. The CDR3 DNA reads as TGTGCCAGCAGCTCGGGACTAGCGGGGGGCGCCGATACGCAGTATTTT. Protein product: CASSSGLAGGADTQYF.

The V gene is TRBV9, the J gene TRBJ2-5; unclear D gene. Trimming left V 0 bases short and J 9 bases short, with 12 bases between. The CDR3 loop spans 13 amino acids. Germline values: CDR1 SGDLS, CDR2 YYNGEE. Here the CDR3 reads CASSVGLEVAQYF. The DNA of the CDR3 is TGTGCCAGCAGCGTAGGCCTAGAGGTGGCCCAGTACTTC.

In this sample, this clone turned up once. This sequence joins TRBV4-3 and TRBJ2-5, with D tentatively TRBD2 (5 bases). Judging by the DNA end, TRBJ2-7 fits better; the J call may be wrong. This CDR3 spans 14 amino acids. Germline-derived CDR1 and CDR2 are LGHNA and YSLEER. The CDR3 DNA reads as TGCGCCAGCAGCCAAGGGTGGACTTCGTACGAGCAGTACTTC. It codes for CASSQGWTSYEQYF.

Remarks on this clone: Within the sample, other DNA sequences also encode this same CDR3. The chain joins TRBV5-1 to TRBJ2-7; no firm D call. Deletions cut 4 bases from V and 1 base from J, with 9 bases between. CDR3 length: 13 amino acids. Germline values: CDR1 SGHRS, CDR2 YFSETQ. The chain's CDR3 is CASSPGPSYEQYF. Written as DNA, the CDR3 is TGCGCCAGCAGCCCGGGTCCTTCCTACGAGCAGTACTTC.

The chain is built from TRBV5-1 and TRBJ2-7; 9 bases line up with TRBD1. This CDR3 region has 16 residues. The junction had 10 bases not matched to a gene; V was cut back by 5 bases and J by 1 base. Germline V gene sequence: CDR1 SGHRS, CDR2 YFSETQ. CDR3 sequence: CASSEGQGFTSYEQYF. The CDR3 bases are TGCGCCAGCAGTGAGGGACAGGGATTTACGTCCTACGAGCAGTACTTC.

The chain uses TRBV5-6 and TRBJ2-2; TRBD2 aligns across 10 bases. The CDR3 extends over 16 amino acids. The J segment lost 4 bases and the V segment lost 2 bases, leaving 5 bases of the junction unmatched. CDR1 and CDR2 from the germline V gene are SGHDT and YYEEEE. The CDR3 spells CASSFIAGGSTGELFF. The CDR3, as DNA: TGTGCCAGCAGCTTCATAGCGGGAGGCTCCACCGGGGAGCTGTTTTTT.

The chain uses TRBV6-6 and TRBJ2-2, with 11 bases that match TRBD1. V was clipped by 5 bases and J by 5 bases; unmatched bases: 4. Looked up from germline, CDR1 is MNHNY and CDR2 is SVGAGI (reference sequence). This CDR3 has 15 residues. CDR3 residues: CASSTGTGGTGELFF. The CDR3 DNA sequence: TGTGCCAGCAGTACCGGGACAGGGGGGACCGGGGAGCTGTTTTTT.

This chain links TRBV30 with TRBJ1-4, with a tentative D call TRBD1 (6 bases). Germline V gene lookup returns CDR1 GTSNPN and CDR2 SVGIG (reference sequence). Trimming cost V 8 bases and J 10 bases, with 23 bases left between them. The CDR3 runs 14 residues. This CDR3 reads CAQDRGVVTGKLFF. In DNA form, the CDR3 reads TGTGCCCAAGATCGGGGAGTGGTGACAGGAAAACTGTTTTTT.

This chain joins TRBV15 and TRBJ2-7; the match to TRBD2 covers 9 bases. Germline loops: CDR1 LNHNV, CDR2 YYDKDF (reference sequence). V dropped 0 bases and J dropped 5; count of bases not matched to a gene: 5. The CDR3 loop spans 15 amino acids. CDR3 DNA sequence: TGTGCCACCAGCAGAGAGGTAGCGGGAGCTGACGAGCAGTACTTC. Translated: CATSREVAGADEQYF.

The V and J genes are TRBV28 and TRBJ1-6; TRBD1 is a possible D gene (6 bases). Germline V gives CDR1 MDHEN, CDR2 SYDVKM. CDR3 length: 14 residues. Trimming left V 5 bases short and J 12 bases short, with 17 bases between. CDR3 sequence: CASSHQIEQGPLHF. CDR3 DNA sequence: TGTGCCAGCAGTCACCAAATCGAACAGGGACCCCTCCACTTT.

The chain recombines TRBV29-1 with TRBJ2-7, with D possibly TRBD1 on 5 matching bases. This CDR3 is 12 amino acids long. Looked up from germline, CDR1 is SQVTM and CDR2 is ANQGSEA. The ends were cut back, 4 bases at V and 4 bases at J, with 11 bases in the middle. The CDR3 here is CSVGQGTYEQYF. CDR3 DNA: TGCAGCGTTGGGCAGGGTACTTACGAGCAGTACTTC.

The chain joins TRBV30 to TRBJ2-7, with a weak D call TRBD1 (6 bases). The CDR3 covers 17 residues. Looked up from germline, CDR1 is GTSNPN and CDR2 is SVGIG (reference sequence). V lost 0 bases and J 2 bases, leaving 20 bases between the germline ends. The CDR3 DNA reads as TGTGCCTGGAGTGTACGAGGGACACCTATCCTCACCTACGAGCAGTACTTC. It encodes CAWSVRGTPILTYEQYF.